The sequence of this T cell receptor beta chain was determined in a study of shared clonotypes between healthy human individuals. Study-wide results and limits: All-four-donor shared clonotypes had higher generation probabilities than non-shared clonotypes did.

CD45RO-negative, CCR7-selected cells formed the naive CD8 fraction, which excluded terminally differentiated effector memory CD45RA+ cells. Germline V gives CDR1 SGHRS, CDR2 YFSETQ. This CDR3 has 15 amino acids. The V and J ends lost 0 bases and 1 base respectively, with 9 bases between them. This clone was counted a single time. What it recognizes is unknown. Produced via immunoSEQ multiplex PCR; TCRdb's table is partial and in-frame only. The sample includes some 2 million clones, 85% to 95% of them seen just once. The sequenced sample was naive CD8+ T cells sorted from blood. This chain connects TRBV5-1 to TRBJ2-3; D ambiguous. This clonotype was sampled from a man aged 18 to 35 in good health. CDR3 coding DNA: TGCGCCAGCAGCTTGGTTTGGCAGGGCACAGATACGCAGTATTTT. This translates into CASSLVWQGTDTQYF. Variable domain in full (rest from reference TRBV5-1 and TRBJ2-3): KAGVTQTPRYLIKTRGQQVTLSCSPISGHRSVSWYQQTPGQGLQFLFEYFSETQRNKGNFPGRFSGRQFSNSRSEMNVSTLELGDSALYLCASSLVWQGTDTQYFGPGTRLTVL.